Shown below are 15 T cell receptor beta chains from a single sample sequenced in a study of CD8+CD57+ T cells in acquired aplastic anemia. The TCR beta profiling, which covered VDJ combination and CDR3 sequence, was carried out using genomic DNA as the template. TCRdb ran MiXCR on the reads and lists one entry per CDR3 protein. This table has 150,000 to 200,000 distinct CDR3 sequences, around 43% appearing once. Sequencing involved patients with CD8+CD57+ cell expansion previously shown by flow cytometry. The sample comprised sorted CD4+, CD8+, or CD8+CD57+ T cells (not recorded which) from PBMCs. These TCRs come from a human donor with aplastic anemia.

Ten or more counts support this clonotype. The chain carries TRBV2 and TRBJ1-1; D unclear. The CDR3 extends over 11 amino acids. V shed 3 bases and J shed 8 bases, with 7 bases lying between them. The germline V gene encodes CDR1 SNHLY and CDR2 FYNNEI. Here the CDR3 reads CASSEEVEAFF. In DNA form, the CDR3 reads TGTGCCAGCAGTGAGGAAGTGGAAGCTTTCTTT.

This clonotype was observed a handful of times. The rearrangement links TRBV20-1 to TRBJ2-3; 7 nucleotides line up with TRBD2. This CDR3 has 13 residues. The ends lost 3 bases at V and 0 bases at J; junction bases unmatched: 0. Germline values: CDR1 DFQATT, CDR2 SNEGSKA (reference sequence). The CDR3 nucleotides are TGCAGTGCTAGGCGGGGGAGCACAGATACGCAGTATTTT. Encoded protein: CSARRGSTDTQYF.

The chain joins TRBV5-1 to TRBJ1-2; 7 bases map to TRBD1. V lost 1 base and J lost 8; bases outside the gene matches: 8. This CDR3 is built from 14 residues. Germline V CDR1 and CDR2: SGHRS, YFSETQ. Here the CDR3 DNA reads TGCGCCAGCAGCTTGCAACAGGGGATATACGGCTACACCTTC. It translates to CASSLQQGIYGYTF. The full variable domain, with the rest looked up from reference TRBV5-1 and TRBJ1-2, is KAGVTQTPRYLIKTRGQQVTLSCSPISGHRSVSWYQQTPGQGLQFLFEYFSETQRNKGNFPGRFSGRQFSNSRSEMNVSTLELGDSALYLCASSLQQGIYGYTFGSGTRLTVV.

The chain uses TRBV5-1 and TRBJ2-2; 14 bases fit TRBD2. The CDR3 extends over 15 amino acids. CDR1 is SGHRS, CDR2 YFSETQ, per germline. The V segment lost 3 bases and the J segment 5 bases; nucleotides outside the gene matches: 0. This CDR3 reads CASSWTSGGTGELFF. The CDR3 coding sequence is TGCGCCAGCAGCTGGACTAGCGGGGGGACCGGGGAGCTGTTTTTT.

The chain uses TRBV20-1 and TRBJ1-4; D may be TRBD1 (5 bases). Trimming stripped 3 bases from V and 5 bases from J, with 10 bases between. This CDR3 has 13 amino acids. CDR1 is DFQATT, CDR2 SNEGSKA, per germline (reference sequence). CDR3 protein: CSARRQSNEKLFF. CDR3 bases: TGCAGTGCTAGGCGACAGAGCAATGAAAAACTGTTTTTT.

With respect to this clonotype: Since the CDR3 does not end with the conserved phenylalanine or tryptophan, this likely comes from a read error. This chain uses TRBV30 with TRBJ1-6; D is unresolved. Trimming cost V 2 bases and J 8 bases, with 16 bases left between them. Germline CDR1 is GTSNPN and CDR2 is SVGIG (reference sequence). The CDR3 is made up of 15 amino acids. The CDR3 sequence is CAWSPVQRFDSPLHS. The CDR3 region has the DNA TGTGCCTGGAGTCCAGTCCAGCGTTTCGATTCACCCCTCCACTCT.

This clonotype was recorded at least ten times. CDR3: CASVTGTGNTIYF. The CDR3 region has the DNA TGTGCCAGCGTTACGGGGACTGGAAACACCATATATTTT. The rearrangement links TRBV6-5 to TRBJ1-3, with D unclear. The CDR3 contains 13 residues. CDR1 is MNHEY and CDR2 is SVGAGI in the germline V gene. With 8 bases removed from V and 2 bases from J, the gap between germline ends came to 10 bases.

This clonotype occurred many times. This chain links TRBV12-3 or TRBV12-4 with TRBJ1-2; D is unresolved. Deletions cut 3 bases from V and 7 bases from J, with 9 bases between. The CDR3 is 12 amino acids. CDR3 bases: TGTGCCAGCAGTTTTGTCGCGGGTGGCTACACCTTC. The encoded protein is CASSFVAGGYTF.

This clonotype was detected only once. The J gene is TRBJ2-7, the V gene TRBV29-1; the D gene could be TRBD1 or TRBD2 (6 bases each). The V gene lost 4 bases and the J gene lost 3 bases, with 19 bases spanning the gap. Looked up from germline, CDR1 is SQVTM and CDR2 is ANQGSEA. CDR3 length equals 15 residues. The CDR3, as DNA: TGCAGCGTTGGAGGACAGATAGGAGGGGGCTACGAGCAGTACGTC. Translated, it gives CSVGGQIGGGYEQYV.

This chain links TRBV19 with TRBJ1-4; TRBD1 is a possible D gene (6 bases). V shed 3 bases and J shed 12 bases, with 11 bases lying between them. CDR3 length equals 12 residues. CDR1 is LNHDA and CDR2 is SQIVND in the germline V gene (reference sequence). The CDR3 DNA follows: TGTGCCAGTAGTATCCTATCAGGGGAACTGTTTTTT. Translation gives CASSILSGELFF.

This clonotype was counted at least ten times. The V gene is TRBV20-1, the J gene TRBJ2-1, with D perhaps being TRBD1 or TRBD2 (6 bases each). Per the germline V gene, CDR1 is DFQATT and CDR2 is SNEGSKA (reference sequence). The germline V and J ends were trimmed by 6 bases and 11 bases, with 14 bases remaining between them. The CDR3 loop spans 11 amino acids. CDR3 bases: TGCAGTGCCGTTCAGGGGAGGCAGCAGTTCTTC. Translating it yields CSAVQGRQQFF.

This clonotype is a singleton in its sample. The chain is built from TRBV20-1 and TRBJ1-2; TRBD1 is a possible D gene (5 bases). The germline CDR1 and CDR2 sequences are DFQATT and SNEGSKA (reference sequence). The V end lost 1 base, the J end lost 8 bases, and 11 bases lay between the germline ends. CDR3 length equals 12 residues. The CDR3 DNA reads TGCAGTGCTAGAGTCAGGGAGGAAGGCTACACCTTC. The encoded protein is CSARVREEGYTF.

The chain employs TRBV12-3 or TRBV12-4 and TRBJ2-2, with 11 bases fitting TRBD2. The length of the CDR3 is 15 residues. Trimming cost V 6 bases and J 7 bases; bases outside gene matches: 7. The chain's CDR3 is CASRGSGGAGGELFF. DNA of the CDR3: TGTGCCAGCAGAGGTAGCGGGGGGGCCGGCGGGGAGCTGTTTTTT.

This clonotype was recorded a few times. This CDR3 is CASSPFGLSLDTEAFF. For the CDR3, the DNA is TGTGCCAGCAGTCCCTTTGGACTATCCCTGGACACTGAAGCTTTCTTT. The chain is built from TRBV6-1 and TRBJ1-1; D remains unclear. Trimming cost V 5 bases and J 3 bases, with 19 bases left between them. This CDR3 region has 16 residues. Germline V gene sequence: CDR1 MNHNS, CDR2 SASEGT.

V usage is TRBV20-1 and J usage is TRBJ1-1; D gene unclear. V lost 4 bases and J 5 bases, leaving 11 bases between the germline ends. The CDR3 sequence is 12 residues long. In germline, CDR1 is DFQATT, CDR2 SNEGSKA (reference sequence). CDR3 nucleotides: TGCAGTGCTAAAGGAGGGATGACTGAAGCTTTCTTT. Its protein product is CSAKGGMTEAFF.